Given below is one T cell receptor (beta chain) in context. This clonotype was recorded a few times. What this receptor recognizes is not known. No per-base quality is available; no much larger clone lies one base away. This sample was included in a study of low-dose radiotherapy and immunotherapy resistance in tumors (dated by TCRdb to between 2022 and 2023). Regarding the research as a whole: Cohort 1 received 0.5 Gy per fraction every 2 weeks, with a prescribed total PTV dose of 6.5 Gy. Eight patients were included in the translational analysis: three from the first dose cohort and the first five from the second dose cohort. Cohort 2 received 1 Gy per fraction every two weeks, with a total of 13 Gy over 26 weeks. Cyclophosphamide 200 mg/m2 was administered intravenously every two weeks, one day before each radiation and immunotherapy administration. The trial did not randomize participants into treatment groups. Aspirin 300 mg was taken orally once daily by patients for four cycles, starting on cycle 1 day 1. Patients were given nivolumab as a 240 mg flat dose every two weeks and ipilimumab at 1 mg/kg every six weeks, with both drugs delivered intravenously.

Trimming takes 4 bases off V and 0 bases off J; junction bases not matched to a gene: 7. Measured from the cysteine to the phenylalanine, the CDR3 is 16 residues long. The CDR3 DNA has 48 bases and is translated from base 1. The CDR1 and CDR2 encoded by the germline V gene are MNHGY and SAAAGT. To make first-strand cDNA, Superscript III was used along with a set of TRAV- and TRBV-specific primers so that both the TCRalpha and TCRbeta chains were covered. A roughly 18-cycle PCR with Phusion amplified the TCRs, pairing a constant-region primer with the adapter that was attached to the V primers. The isolated mRNA was amplified using the MessageAmp II aRNA Amplification Kit, with in vitro transcription performed for approximately 15 hours at 37 degrees C. The Dynabeads mRNA DIRECT Purification Kit was used to isolate mRNA for TCR sequencing. Indexed Illumina adapters were added in a second Phusion PCR of 25 to 30 cycles, after which AMPure XP beads were used to purify the products. As for the original processing: Using custom Perl scripts, TCR sequences that encoded the same protein were pooled, out-of-frame sequences were dropped, and the abundance of each clonotype was calculated. TCR sequences supported by only a single read were excluded from analysis. Shannon entropy, Gini index, clonality, richness, and the frequency of TCRs shared between repertoires were included as repertoire metrics. The public reads were reanalyzed by TCRdb: fastp trimming at Q25, MiXCR alignment, in-frame beta chains only. Records with the same CDR3 protein are collapsed into one entry carrying the most frequent genes and DNA. In this record, the V and J calls reflect TCRdb's handling and not the investigators' own analysis. The sample records 15,000 to 20,000 distinct CDR3 sequences, about 74% of which are singletons. 9.5% to 12% of the sample goes to the ten largest clones.

Donors were enrolled in RACIN, a single-arm phase I dose-escalation trial in which nivolumab, ipilimumab, aspirin, low-dose cyclophosphamide and low-dose radiotherapy were combined. Patients with advanced, TIL-negative solid tumors were considered eligible. In this chain, TRBV6-8 is recombined with TRBJ2-3; the junction holds 7 bases that match TRBD2. The TCR comes from a human donor with advanced metastatic prostate, ovarian, gallbladder or colorectal cancer (not recorded which). This table probably holds off-target reads from a library built for another chain. The base sequence is TGTGCCAGCAGTTTCATTCCAGCGGGGAGCACAGATACGCAGTATTTT. Translation gives CASSFIPAGSTDTQYF.